This TCR beta chain was obtained from a study of T cell responses to AZD1222 COVID-19 vaccine. Profiled with immunoSEQ multiplex PCR; TCRdb holds only in-frame clones, not every one. The profile shows some 140,000 clones, 75% to 95% of them singletons. V was cut by 7 bases and J by 5 bases, with 11 bases left in between. This CDR3 has 13 residues. This clonotype originated in an adult who received the AZD1222 COVID-19 vaccine. Sample: peripheral blood, taken 28 days after the second AZD1222 dose. The genes are TRBV12-3 or TRBV12-4 and TRBJ2-2; D is perhaps TRBD1 (6 bases). CDR3 in amino acids: CASTPDRTGELFF. CDR3 in DNA: TGTGCCAGCACCCCCGACAGGACCGGGGAGCTGTTTTTT.